The TCR beta chain described here comes from a study of preoperative IRX-2 immunotherapy in early breast cancer. The germline V gene encodes CDR1 SGHAT and CDR2 FQDESV (reference sequence). The V gene lost 4 bases and the J gene lost 5 bases, with 11 bases spanning the gap. This CDR3 has 13 residues. Assay: immunoSEQ multiplex PCR; the TCRdb copy retains only in-frame clones and omits some. The data hold under 15,000 clones, with under 95% observed a single time. As to treatment: preoperative locoregional IRX-2 cytokine immunotherapy. This phase Ib study tested locoregional IRX-2 cytokine immunotherapy given before surgery.

The sample here was taken from a patient treated with IRX-2 immunotherapy. The sequence derives from a human donor with breast cancer. V usage is TRBV11-1 and J usage is TRBJ1-1, with D hard to call. The CDR3 nucleotides read TGTGCCAGCAGCTACTTTAAAGGTACTGAAGCTTTCTTT. This codes for CASSYFKGTEAFF. Looking up the rest from reference TRBV11-1 and TRBJ1-1 gives the full variable domain: EAEVAQSPRYKITEKSQAVAFWCDPISGHATLYWYRQILGQGPELLVQFQDESVVDDSQLPKDRFSAERLKGVDSTLKIQPAELGDSAMYLCASSYFKGTEAFFGQGTRLTVV.